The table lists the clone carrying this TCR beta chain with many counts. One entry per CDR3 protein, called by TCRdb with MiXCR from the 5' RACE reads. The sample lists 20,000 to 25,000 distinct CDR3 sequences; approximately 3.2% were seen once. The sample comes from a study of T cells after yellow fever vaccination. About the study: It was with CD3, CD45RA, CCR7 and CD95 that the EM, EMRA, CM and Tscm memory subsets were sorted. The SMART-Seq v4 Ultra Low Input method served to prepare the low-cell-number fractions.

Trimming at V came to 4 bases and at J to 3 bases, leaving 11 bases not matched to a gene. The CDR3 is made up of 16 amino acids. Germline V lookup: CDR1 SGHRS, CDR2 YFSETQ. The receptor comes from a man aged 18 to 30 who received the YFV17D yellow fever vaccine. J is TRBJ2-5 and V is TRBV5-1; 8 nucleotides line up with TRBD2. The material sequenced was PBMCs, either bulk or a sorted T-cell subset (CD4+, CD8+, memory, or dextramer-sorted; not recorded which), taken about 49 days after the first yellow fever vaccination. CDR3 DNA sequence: TGCGCCAGCAGCCCTGAAGGACTAGCTCGTGAAGAGACCCAGTACTTC. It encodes CASSPEGLAREETQYF.